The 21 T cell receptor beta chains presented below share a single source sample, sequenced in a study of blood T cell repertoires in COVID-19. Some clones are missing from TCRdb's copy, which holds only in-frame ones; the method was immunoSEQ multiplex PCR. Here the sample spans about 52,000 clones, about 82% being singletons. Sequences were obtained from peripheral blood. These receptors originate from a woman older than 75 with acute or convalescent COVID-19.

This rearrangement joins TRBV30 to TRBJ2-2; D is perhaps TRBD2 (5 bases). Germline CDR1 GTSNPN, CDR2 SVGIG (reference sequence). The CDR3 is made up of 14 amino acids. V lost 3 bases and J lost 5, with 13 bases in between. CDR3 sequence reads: CAWSGVLTTGELFF. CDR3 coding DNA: TGTGCCTGGAGCGGGGTTCTCACAACCGGGGAGCTGTTTTTT.

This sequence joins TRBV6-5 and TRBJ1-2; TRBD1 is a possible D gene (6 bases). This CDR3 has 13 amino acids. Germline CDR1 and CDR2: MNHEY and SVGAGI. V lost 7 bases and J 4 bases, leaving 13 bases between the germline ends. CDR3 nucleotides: TGTGCCAGCATCGGACAGACCTTCTATGGCTACACCTTC. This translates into CASIGQTFYGYTF.

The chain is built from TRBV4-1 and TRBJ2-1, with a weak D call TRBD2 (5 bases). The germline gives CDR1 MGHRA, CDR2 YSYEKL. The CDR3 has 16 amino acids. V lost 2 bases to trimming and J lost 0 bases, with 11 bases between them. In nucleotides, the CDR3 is TGCGCCAGCAGCCAAACCGGGATGAGCTCCTACAATGAGCAGTTCTTC. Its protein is CASSQTGMSSYNEQFF.

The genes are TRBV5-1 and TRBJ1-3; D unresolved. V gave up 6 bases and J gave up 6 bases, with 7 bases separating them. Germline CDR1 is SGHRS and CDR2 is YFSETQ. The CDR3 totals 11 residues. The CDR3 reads CASIGENTIYF. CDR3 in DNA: TGCGCCAGCATCGGTGAAAACACCATATATTTT. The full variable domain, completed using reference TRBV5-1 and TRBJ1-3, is KAGVTQTPRYLIKTRGQQVTLSCSPISGHRSVSWYQQTPGQGLQFLFEYFSETQRNKGNFPGRFSGRQFSNSRSEMNVSTLELGDSALYLCASIGENTIYFGEGSWLTVV.

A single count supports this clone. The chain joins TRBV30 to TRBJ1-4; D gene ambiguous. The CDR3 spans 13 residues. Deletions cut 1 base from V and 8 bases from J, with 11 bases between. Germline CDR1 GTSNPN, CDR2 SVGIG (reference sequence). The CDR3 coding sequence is TGTGCCTGGAGTGATGGACTGACCGAAAAACTGTTTTTT. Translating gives CAWSDGLTEKLFF.

The CDR3 DNA follows: TGTGCCACCAGCACAAGGACCTCAGGGGATGGCTACACCTTC. This sequence encodes CATSTRTSGDGYTF. The chain uses TRBV15 and TRBJ1-2; possible D gene TRBD1, 6 bases. V lost 4 bases and J lost 6, with 15 bases in between. The CDR3 runs to 14 residues. The germline V gene encodes CDR1 LNHNV and CDR2 YYDKDF (reference sequence).

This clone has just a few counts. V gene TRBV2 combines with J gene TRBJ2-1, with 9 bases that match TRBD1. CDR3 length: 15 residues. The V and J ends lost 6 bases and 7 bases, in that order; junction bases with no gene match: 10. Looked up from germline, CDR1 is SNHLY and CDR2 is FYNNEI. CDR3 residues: CASSPGQGITNEQFF. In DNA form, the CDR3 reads TGTGCCAGCAGCCCGGGACAGGGCATCACTAATGAGCAGTTCTTC.

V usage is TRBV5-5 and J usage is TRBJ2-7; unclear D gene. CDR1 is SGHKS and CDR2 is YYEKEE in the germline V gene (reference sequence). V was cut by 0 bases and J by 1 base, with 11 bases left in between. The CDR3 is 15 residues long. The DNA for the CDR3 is TGTGCCAGCAGCTTGGCCGTTACAGCATCCTACGAGCAGTACGTC. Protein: CASSLAVTASYEQYV.

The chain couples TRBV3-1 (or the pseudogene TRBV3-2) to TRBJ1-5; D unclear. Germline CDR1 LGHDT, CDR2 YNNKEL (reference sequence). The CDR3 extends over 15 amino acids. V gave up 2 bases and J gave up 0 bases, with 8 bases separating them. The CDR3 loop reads CASSQNGVSNQPQHF. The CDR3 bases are TGTGCCAGCAGCCAAAACGGGGTTAGCAATCAGCCCCAGCATTTT.

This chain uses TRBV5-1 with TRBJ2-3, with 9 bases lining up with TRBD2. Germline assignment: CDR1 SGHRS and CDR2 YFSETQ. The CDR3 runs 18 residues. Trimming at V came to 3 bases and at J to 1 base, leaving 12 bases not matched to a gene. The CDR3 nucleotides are TGCGCCAGCAGCTGGGGGATAGCGGGAGCCCTTCGCACAGATACGCAGTATTTT. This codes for CASSWGIAGALRTDTQYF. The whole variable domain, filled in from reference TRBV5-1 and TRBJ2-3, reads KAGVTQTPRYLIKTRGQQVTLSCSPISGHRSVSWYQQTPGQGLQFLFEYFSETQRNKGNFPGRFSGRQFSNSRSEMNVSTLELGDSALYLCASSWGIAGALRTDTQYFGPGTRLTVL.

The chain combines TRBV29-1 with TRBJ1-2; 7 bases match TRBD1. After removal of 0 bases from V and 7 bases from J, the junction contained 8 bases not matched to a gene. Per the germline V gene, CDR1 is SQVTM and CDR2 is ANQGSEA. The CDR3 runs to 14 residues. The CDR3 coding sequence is TGCAGCGTTGAAGATCAGACAGGGTGGTTTGGCTACACCTTC. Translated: CSVEDQTGWFGYTF.

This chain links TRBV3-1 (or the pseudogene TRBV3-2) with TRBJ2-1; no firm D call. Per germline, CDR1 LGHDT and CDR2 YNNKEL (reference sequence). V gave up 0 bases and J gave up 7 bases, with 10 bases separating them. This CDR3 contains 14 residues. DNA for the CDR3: TGTGCCAGCAGCCAAGATTGGCCGAGGAATGAGCAGTTCTTC. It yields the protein CASSQDWPRNEQFF.

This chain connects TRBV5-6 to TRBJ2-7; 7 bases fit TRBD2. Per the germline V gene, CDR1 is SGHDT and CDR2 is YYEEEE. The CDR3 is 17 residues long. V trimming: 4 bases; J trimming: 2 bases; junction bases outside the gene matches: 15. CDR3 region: CASSPIPFGGGPYEQYF. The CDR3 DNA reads TGTGCCAGCAGCCCCATTCCATTCGGCGGGGGTCCCTACGAGCAGTACTTC.

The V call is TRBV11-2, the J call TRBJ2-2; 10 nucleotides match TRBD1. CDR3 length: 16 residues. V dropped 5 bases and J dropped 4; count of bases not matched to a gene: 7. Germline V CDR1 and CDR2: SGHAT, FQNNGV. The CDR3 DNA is TGTGCCAGCAGCCCTCACTGGACAGGGGGCACCGGGGAGCTGTTTTTT. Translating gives CASSPHWTGGTGELFF.

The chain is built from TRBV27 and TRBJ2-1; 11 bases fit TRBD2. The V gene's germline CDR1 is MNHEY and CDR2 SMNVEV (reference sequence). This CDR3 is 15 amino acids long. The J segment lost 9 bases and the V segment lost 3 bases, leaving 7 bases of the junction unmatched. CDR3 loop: CASSFTPGTSGEQFF. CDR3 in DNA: TGTGCCAGCAGTTTTACTCCTGGGACTAGCGGTGAGCAGTTCTTC.

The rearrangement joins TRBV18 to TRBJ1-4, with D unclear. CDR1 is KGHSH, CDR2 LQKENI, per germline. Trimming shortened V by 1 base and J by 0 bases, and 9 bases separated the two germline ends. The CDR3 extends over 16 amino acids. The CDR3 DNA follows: TGTGCCAGCTCACCACTGGAGTTTGCAACTAATGAAAAACTGTTTTTT. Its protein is CASSPLEFATNEKLFF.

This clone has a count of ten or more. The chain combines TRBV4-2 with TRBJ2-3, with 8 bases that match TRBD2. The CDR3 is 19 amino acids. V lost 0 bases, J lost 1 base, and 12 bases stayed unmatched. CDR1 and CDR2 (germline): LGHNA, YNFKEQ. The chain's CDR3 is CASSQEGGIAGIRTDTQYF. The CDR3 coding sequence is TGTGCCAGCAGCCAAGAAGGCGGAATAGCGGGGATACGCACAGATACGCAGTATTTT.

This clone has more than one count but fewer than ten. The CDR3 is CASKRTYEQYF. The CDR3 bases are TGTGCCAGCAAACGAACTTACGAGCAGTACTTC. The chain is built from TRBV6-5 and TRBJ2-7, with D unclear. Germline assignment: CDR1 MNHEY and CDR2 SVGAGI. The V gene lost 7 bases and the J gene lost 4 bases, with 8 bases spanning the gap. The CDR3 covers 11 residues.

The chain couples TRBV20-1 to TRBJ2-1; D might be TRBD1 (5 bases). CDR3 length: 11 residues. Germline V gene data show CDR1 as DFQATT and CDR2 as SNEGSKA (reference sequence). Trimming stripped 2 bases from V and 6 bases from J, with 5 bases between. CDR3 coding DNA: TGCAGTGCTAGAAGGGGCAATGAGCAGTTCTTC. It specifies CSARRGNEQFF.

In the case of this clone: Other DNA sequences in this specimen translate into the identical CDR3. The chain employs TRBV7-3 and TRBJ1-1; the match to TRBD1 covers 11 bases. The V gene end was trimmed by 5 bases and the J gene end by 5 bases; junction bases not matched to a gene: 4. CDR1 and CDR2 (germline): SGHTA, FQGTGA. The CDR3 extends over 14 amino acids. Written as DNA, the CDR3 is TGTGCCAGCAGCCCCGGGACAGGGGGGACTGAAGCTTTCTTT. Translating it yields CASSPGTGGTEAFF.

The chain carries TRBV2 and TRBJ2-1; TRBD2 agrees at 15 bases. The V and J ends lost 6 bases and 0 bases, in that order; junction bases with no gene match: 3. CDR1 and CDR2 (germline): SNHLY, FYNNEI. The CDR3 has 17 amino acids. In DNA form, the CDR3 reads TGTGCCAGCAGCGGGACTAGCGGGAGGAGCTCCTACAATGAGCAGTTCTTC. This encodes CASSGTSGRSSYNEQFF.